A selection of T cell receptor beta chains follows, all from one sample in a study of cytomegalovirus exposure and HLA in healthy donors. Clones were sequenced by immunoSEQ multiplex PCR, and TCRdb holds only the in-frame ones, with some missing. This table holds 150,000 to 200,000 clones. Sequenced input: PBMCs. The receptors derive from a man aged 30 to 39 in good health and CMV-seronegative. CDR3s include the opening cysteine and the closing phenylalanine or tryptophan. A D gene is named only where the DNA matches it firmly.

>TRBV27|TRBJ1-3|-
CASSPYRILSGNTIYF
TGTGCCAGCAGTCCATACAGGATTCTCTCTGGAAACACCATATATTTT
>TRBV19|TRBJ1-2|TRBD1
CASSLNAGGQGYGYTF
TGTGCCAGTAGTCTCAACGCTGGGGGACAGGGTTATGGCTACACCTTC
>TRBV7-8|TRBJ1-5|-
CASSPTDSNQPQHF
TGTGCCAGCAGCCCGACAGATAGCAATCAGCCCCAGCATTTT
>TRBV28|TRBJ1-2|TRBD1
CATGGQGHYGYTF
TGTGCCACGGGAGGACAGGGGCACTATGGCTACACCTTC
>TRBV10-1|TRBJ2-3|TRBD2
CASGTSATDTQYF
TGCGCCAGCGGGACTAGCGCCACAGATACGCAGTATTTT
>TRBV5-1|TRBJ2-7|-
CASSLALSSFSYEQYF
TGCGCCAGCAGCTTGGCTTTGTCAAGCTTTTCCTACGAGCAGTACTTC
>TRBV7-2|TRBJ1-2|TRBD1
CASSPGGTGGLGYTF
TGTGCCAGCAGCCCCGGCGGGACAGGGGGCCTTGGCTACACCTTC
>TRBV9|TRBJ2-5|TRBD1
CASSVATRGRQETQYF
TGTGCCAGCAGCGTAGCTACGAGGGGGCGGCAAGAGACCCAGTACTTC
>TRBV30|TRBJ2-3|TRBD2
CAWRIHPSGGDTQYF
TGTGCCTGGCGAATTCACCCAAGCGGGGGAGATACGCAGTATTTT
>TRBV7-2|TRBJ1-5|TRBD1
CASSLHLDRANQPQHF
TGTGCCAGCAGCTTACACCTGGACAGGGCCAATCAGCCCCAGCATTTT
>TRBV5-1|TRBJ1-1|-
CASSLLGPITEAFF
TGCGCCAGCAGCTTGCTCGGTCCCATCACTGAAGCTTTCTTT
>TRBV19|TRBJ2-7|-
CASSPRGAGGAYEQYF
TGTGCCAGTAGTCCGCGGGGAGCAGGGGGAGCCTACGAGCAGTACTTC
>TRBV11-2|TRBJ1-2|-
CASSPDYSDGYTF
TGTGCCAGCAGCCCGGACTATAGCGATGGCTACACCTTC
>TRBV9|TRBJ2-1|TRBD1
CASSRGSNEQFF
TGTGCCAGCTCCAGGGGGTCCAATGAGCAGTTCTTC
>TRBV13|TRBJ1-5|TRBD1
CASSLTGGTQPQHF
TGTGCCAGCAGCTTAACAGGGGGGACTCAGCCCCAGCATTTT
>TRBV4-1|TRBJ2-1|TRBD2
CASRPSGGRYNEQFF
TGCGCCAGCAGACCTAGCGGGGGGCGTTACAATGAGCAGTTCTTC
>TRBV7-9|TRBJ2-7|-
CASSSPNYEQYF
TGTGCCAGCAGCTCCCCAAACTACGAGCAGTACTTC
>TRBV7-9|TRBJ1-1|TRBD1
CASTRTGGADTEAFF
TGTGCCAGCACCCGGACAGGGGGCGCGGACACTGAAGCTTTCTTT
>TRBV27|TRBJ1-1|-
CASNPPGGTEAFF
TGTGCCAGCAACCCCCCCGGGGGAACTGAAGCTTTCTTT
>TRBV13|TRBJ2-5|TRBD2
CASSSGKLAVGETQYF
TGTGCCAGCAGCTCGGGCAAACTAGCGGTAGGGGAGACCCAGTACTTC
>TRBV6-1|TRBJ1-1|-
CASSVDTNTEAFF
TGTGCCAGCAGTGTCGACACGAACACTGAAGCTTTCTTT
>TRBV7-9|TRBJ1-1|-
CASRTGEVNTEAFF
TGTGCCAGCAGGACCGGGGAGGTTAACACTGAAGCTTTCTTT
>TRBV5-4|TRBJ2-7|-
CASSPRTRDEQYF
TGTGCCAGCAGCCCACGGACTCGCGACGAGCAGTACTTC
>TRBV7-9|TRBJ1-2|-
CASSLGGYNTF
TGTGCCAGCAGCTTAGGAGGGTACAACACCTTC
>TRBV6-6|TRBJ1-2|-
CASSGGDVEGNYGYTF
TGTGCCAGCAGTGGCGGGGACGTTGAGGGTAACTATGGCTACACCTTC
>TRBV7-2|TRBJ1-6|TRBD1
CASSLGGTGVSPLHF
TGTGCCAGCAGCTTAGGGGGGACAGGGGTTTCACCCCTCCACTTT
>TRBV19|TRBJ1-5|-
CASTRGGGGDSNQPQHF
TGTGCCAGTACCAGAGGAGGAGGAGGGGATAGCAATCAGCCCCAGCATTTT
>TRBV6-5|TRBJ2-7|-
CASSYDDKYYEQYF
TGTGCCAGCAGTTACGACGACAAGTACTACGAGCAGTACTTC
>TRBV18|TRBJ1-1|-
CASSPQGENTEAFF
TGTGCCAGCTCACCACAGGGGGAAAACACTGAAGCTTTCTTT
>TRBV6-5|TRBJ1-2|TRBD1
CASSYEGTGGVGGYTF
TGTGCCAGCAGTTACGAGGGGACAGGGGGCGTGGGTGGCTACACCTTC
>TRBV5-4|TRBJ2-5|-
CASLARGIGETQYF
TGTGCCAGCCTGGCCCGGGGTATCGGGGAGACCCAGTACTTC
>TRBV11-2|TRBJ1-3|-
CASSRSLAGNTIYF
TGTGCCAGCAGCCGGAGCTTGGCTGGAAACACCATATATTTT
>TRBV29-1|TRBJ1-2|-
CSVGSTGNYGYTF
TGCAGCGTTGGATCTACAGGAAACTATGGCTACACCTTC
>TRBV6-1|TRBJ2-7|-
CASSEDYRGGYEQYF
TGTGCCAGCAGTGAAGATTACAGGGGAGGTTACGAGCAGTACTTC
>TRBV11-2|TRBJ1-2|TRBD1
CASSLDRGRSSGYTF
TGTGCCAGCAGCTTAGACAGGGGGCGTAGTTCCGGCTACACCTTC
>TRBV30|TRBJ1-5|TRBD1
CAWSAPGTGGQPQHF
TGTGCCTGGAGTGCCCCCGGGACAGGGGGTCAGCCCCAGCATTTT
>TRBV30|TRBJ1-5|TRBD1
CAWSPGTGVNQPQHF
TGTGCCTGGAGCCCCGGGACAGGGGTCAATCAGCCCCAGCATTTT
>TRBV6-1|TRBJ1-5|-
CASSARPQPQHF
TGTGCCAGCAGTGCGCGCCCCCAGCCCCAGCATTTT
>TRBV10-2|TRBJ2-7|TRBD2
CASSEGTSGWYEQYF
TGCGCCAGCAGTGAGGGAACTAGCGGGTGGTACGAGCAGTACTTC
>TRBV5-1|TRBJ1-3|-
CASSRDISSGNTIYF
TGCGCCAGCAGCCGGGACATCAGCTCTGGAAACACCATATATTTT
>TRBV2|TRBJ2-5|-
CASSVNLETQYF
TGTGCCAGCAGTGTTAACTTGGAGACCCAGTACTTC
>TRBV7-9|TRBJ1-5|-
CASSSAGGNQPQHF
TGTGCCAGCAGCTCAGCAGGAGGCAATCAGCCCCAGCATTTT
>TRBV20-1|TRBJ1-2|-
CSTSRRDGYTF
TGCAGTACCTCCAGGCGGGATGGCTACACCTTC
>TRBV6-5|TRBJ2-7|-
CASSYSEISYEQYF
TGTGCCAGCAGTTACTCGGAGATCTCCTACGAGCAGTACTTC
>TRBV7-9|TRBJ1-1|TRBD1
CASSVGQGTGQNTEAFF
TGTGCCAGCAGCGTAGGACAGGGGACGGGACAGAACACTGAAGCTTTCTTT
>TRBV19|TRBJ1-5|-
CASSRGRGEQPQHF
TGTGCCAGTAGTCGGGGCAGGGGTGAACAGCCCCAGCATTTT
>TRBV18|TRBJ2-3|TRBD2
CASSPRGGLAADTQYF
TGTGCCAGCTCCCCTCGGGGGGGACTAGCGGCAGATACGCAGTATTTT
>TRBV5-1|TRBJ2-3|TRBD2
CASSLASGSDSTDTQYF
TGCGCCAGCAGCTTGGCTAGCGGGAGCGATAGCACAGATACGCAGTATTTT
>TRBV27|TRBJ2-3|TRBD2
CASRAGLSTDTQYF
TGTGCCAGCAGAGCGGGACTGAGCACAGATACGCAGTATTTT
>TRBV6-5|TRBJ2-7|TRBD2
CASSYGGGSAINEQYF
TGTGCCAGCAGTTACGGAGGCGGGAGTGCGATCAACGAGCAGTACTTC
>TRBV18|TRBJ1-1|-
CASSGHKNTEAFF
TGTGCCAGCTCAGGACACAAGAACACTGAAGCTTTCTTT
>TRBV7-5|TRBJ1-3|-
CVRSRQGSGNTIYF
TGTGTCAGAAGTAGACAGGGGTCTGGAAACACCATATATTTT
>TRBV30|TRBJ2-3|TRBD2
CAWSVWRGGFTDTQYF
TGTGCCTGGAGTGTCTGGCGGGGGGGCTTTACAGATACGCAGTATTTT
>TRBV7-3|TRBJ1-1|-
CASSPDGLGTEAFF
TGTGCCAGCAGCCCTGACGGACTCGGCACTGAAGCTTTCTTT